One and the same sample provided the 28 T cell receptor beta chains below, sequenced in a study of T cells after posttransplantation cyclophosphamide. The repertoire was sequenced with immunoSEQ multiplex PCR; TCRdb's copy has only in-frame clones and lacks some. The specimen has roughly 3,300 clones, none found just once. Treatment was busulfan-fludarabine conditioning, a marrow graft, and cyclophosphamide on days +3 and +4. This material consisted of PBMCs, taken after allogeneic stem cell transplant with posttransplant cyclophosphamide. The receptors originated from a female patient in her sixties who received an allogeneic stem cell transplant from a related donor and was CMV-positive. Some T cells may trace back to the graft donor.

This clone was seen repeatedly, ten times or more. The rearrangement joins TRBV5-1 to TRBJ2-7; TRBD2 aligns across 9 bases. This CDR3 region has 15 residues. Germline trimming cut 0 bases from V and 2 bases from J; bases unmatched to any gene: 3. Per germline, CDR1 SGHRS and CDR2 YFSETQ. CDR3 nucleotides: TGCGCCAGCAGCTTGGGGGCTAGCGGGGCCTACGAGCAGTACTTC. Amino acids: CASSLGASGAYEQYF.

This clone is medium-sized within its sample. This chain connects TRBV12-3 or TRBV12-4 to TRBJ1-2, with D unresolved. The CDR3 is 13 residues long. V was shortened by 6 bases and J by 2 bases, with 10 bases between the two germline ends. This CDR3 is CASRGTTNYGYTF. CDR3 nucleotides: TGTGCCAGCAGGGGCACGACAAACTATGGCTACACCTTC.

The chain uses TRBV28 and TRBJ2-5; 7 bases are shared with TRBD2. Germline CDR1 reads MDHEN; CDR2 reads SYDVKM. Germline trimming cut 6 bases from V and 9 bases from J; bases unmatched to any gene: 7. The CDR3 runs to 12 residues. CDR3 nucleotide sequence: TGTGCCAGCAGGGCCTACCGGGGGGCCCAGTACTTC. Translated: CASRAYRGAQYF. The complete variable domain, with remaining parts taken from reference TRBV28 and TRBJ2-5, reads DVKVTQSSRYLVKRTGEKVFLECVQDMDHENMFWYRQDPGLGLRLIYFSYDVKMKEKGDIPEGYSVSREKKERFSLILESASTNQTSMYLCASRAYRGAQYFGPGTRLLVL.

In nucleotides, the CDR3 is TGTGCCAGCAGCTTAACCCTAGGAGGGGCCGAGACCCAGTACTTC. Its protein is CASSLTLGGAETQYF. This chain connects TRBV7-3 to TRBJ2-5; tentative D call: TRBD2 (6 bases). Germline lookup yields CDR1 SGHTA and CDR2 FQGTGA. This CDR3 region has 15 residues. V was pared by 0 bases and J by 5 bases, with 13 bases between.

This clone appeared many times. This chain links TRBV19 with TRBJ2-3, with D possibly TRBD2 on 6 matching bases. This CDR3 comprises 16 residues. Trimming stripped 4 bases from V and 3 bases from J, with 17 bases between. CDR1 and CDR2 (germline): LNHDA, SQIVND (reference sequence). The CDR3 loop reads CASSSKGLLRTDTQYF. CDR3 nucleotides: TGTGCCAGTAGTAGCAAGGGACTCCTCCGGACAGATACGCAGTATTTT.

There are many counts of this clone. The V call is TRBV19, the J call TRBJ1-1; TRBD1 aligns across 8 bases. The J segment lost 4 bases and the V segment lost 5 bases, leaving 6 bases of the junction unmatched. The germline gives CDR1 LNHDA, CDR2 SQIVND (reference sequence). This CDR3 has 14 amino acids. The CDR3: CASSLTGVSTEAFF. The CDR3 DNA reads as TGTGCCAGTAGTCTGACAGGGGTGAGCACTGAAGCTTTCTTT.

The table lists this clone with a few counts. V and J are TRBV7-9 and TRBJ2-2; 12 bases align to TRBD1. From germline, CDR1 is SEHNR and CDR2 FQNEAQ (reference sequence). Trimming cost V 4 bases and J 6 bases; bases outside gene matches: 6. The CDR3 contains 16 residues. This CDR3 is CASSSGQGARAGELFF. The CDR3 DNA follows: TGTGCCAGCAGCTCGGGACAGGGGGCGCGGGCCGGGGAGCTGTTTTTT.

This clone has ten or more counts. The chain joins TRBV5-4 to TRBJ1-4; the match to TRBD1 covers 8 bases. The CDR3 covers 15 residues. Trimming cost V 0 bases and J 5 bases; bases outside gene matches: 3. Germline V gene sequence: CDR1 SGHNT, CDR2 YYREEE (reference sequence). This CDR3 is CASSLENRGNEKLFF. CDR3 in DNA: TGTGCCAGCAGCTTGGAGAACAGGGGGAATGAAAAACTGTTTTTT.

This clone was found many times. This chain uses TRBV6-5 with TRBJ2-7; 7 nucleotides match TRBD2. The J segment lost 7 bases and the V segment lost 5 bases, leaving 2 bases of the junction unmatched. There are 11 residues in the CDR3. Germline-derived CDR1 and CDR2 are MNHEY and SVGAGI. This chain's CDR3 is CASSRAGEQYF. The CDR3 coding sequence is TGTGCCAGCAGTCGAGCGGGGGAGCAGTACTTC.

This clone was picked up many times. The rearrangement uses TRBV10-3 and TRBJ1-2, with 10 bases aligning to TRBD1. With V trimmed by 3 bases and J by 6 bases, 7 bases remained unmatched. The CDR3 covers 15 residues. Looked up from germline, CDR1 is ENHRY and CDR2 is SYGVKD. In DNA, the CDR3 is TGTGCCATCAGTGATCAGGGGGGACAGGGGAATGGCTACACCTTC. It codes for CAISDQGGQGNGYTF.

This clone was counted many times. V gene TRBV7-2 combines with J gene TRBJ2-7; tentatively, D is TRBD1 (6 bases). The germline gives CDR1 SGHTA, CDR2 FQGNSA. The CDR3 has 14 amino acids. Trimming removed 5 bases at V and 4 bases at J, with 15 bases between. The CDR3 sequence is CASSPQGGSYEQYF. CDR3 bases: TGTGCCAGCAGCCCTCAAGGGGGTTCGTACGAGCAGTACTTC.

This clone came up many times. The rearrangement uses TRBV5-1 and TRBJ2-7; 10 bases are a match to TRBD2. V lost 4 bases to trimming and J lost 4 bases; unmatched junction nucleotides: 8. This CDR3 has 15 residues. Per the germline V gene, CDR1 is SGHRS and CDR2 is YFSETQ. CDR3 sequence (DNA): TGCGCCAGCAGCCTCCACGGGACTAGCGAGTACGAGCAGTACTTC. This translates into CASSLHGTSEYEQYF.

At least ten counts were recorded for this clone. The rearrangement joins TRBV6-2 or TRBV6-3 to TRBJ2-1; possibly TRBD1 for D (6 bases). Trimming cost V 2 bases and J 3 bases, with 8 bases left between them. The CDR3 covers 14 residues. Germline CDR1 is MNHEY and CDR2 is SVGEGT. CDR3: CASSYGTLYNEQFF. The CDR3 bases are TGTGCCAGCAGTTACGGGACACTCTACAATGAGCAGTTCTTC.

This clone has a count of ten or more. V gene TRBV7-2 combines with J gene TRBJ1-1; 7 nucleotides line up with TRBD1. Trimming at V came to 0 bases and at J to 4 bases, leaving 2 bases not matched to a gene. The CDR3 is 14 amino acids. Germline CDR1 and CDR2: SGHTA and FQGNSA. Written as DNA, the CDR3 is TGTGCCAGCAGCTTAGCTGCAGGGGGCACTGAAGCTTTCTTT. Encoded protein: CASSLAAGGTEAFF.

This clone was picked up many times. The rearrangement links TRBV5-4 to TRBJ2-7; a possible D gene is TRBD2 (5 bases). Per germline, CDR1 SGHNT and CDR2 YYREEE (reference sequence). The CDR3 consists of 13 residues. Trimming stripped 3 bases from V and 7 bases from J, with 14 bases between. The CDR3 reads CASSSLSVVEQYF. The CDR3 region has the DNA TGTGCCAGCAGCTCCCTTAGCGTTGTTGAGCAGTACTTC.

This clone has ten or more counts. The V call is TRBV24-1, the J call TRBJ1-1; 11 bases are shared with TRBD1. V lost 9 bases and J lost 1; bases outside the gene matches: 3. CDR1 and CDR2 from the germline V gene are KGHDR and SFDVKD. This CDR3 is 14 amino acids long. The CDR3 sequence is CATAGTGGNTEAFF. CDR3 in DNA: TGTGCCACCGCCGGGACAGGGGGGAACACTGAAGCTTTCTTT.

This clone is medium-sized within its sample. The chain employs TRBV7-9 and TRBJ1-1; TRBD1 is a possible D gene (5 bases). Trimming removed 2 bases from V and 6 bases from J, with 10 bases in between. The germline gives CDR1 SEHNR, CDR2 FQNEAQ (reference sequence). This CDR3 is built from 13 residues. The CDR3 DNA sequence: TGTGCCAGCAGCTTACCCCAGGGCCCTGAAGCTTTCTTT. Residues: CASSLPQGPEAFF.

There are many counts of this clone. The chain combines TRBV5-4 with TRBJ2-1; the match to TRBD2 covers 15 bases. The CDR3 extends over 18 amino acids. J was trimmed by 8 bases and V by 2 bases; bases with no gene match: 11. Germline V gene lookup returns CDR1 SGHNT and CDR2 YYREEE (reference sequence). The CDR3 region has the DNA TGTGCCAGCAGCTTACCCGGGACTAGCGGGGGGCCAGGGGATGAGCAGTTCTTC. It translates to CASSLPGTSGGPGDEQFF. Full variable domain (rest looked up from reference TRBV5-4 and TRBJ2-1): ETGVTQSPTHLIKTRGQQVTLRCSSQSGHNTVSWYQQALGQGPQFIFQYYREEENGRGNFPPRFSGLQFPNYSSELNVNALELDDSALYLCASSLPGTSGGPGDEQFFGPGTRLTVL.

The V gene is TRBV7-9, the J gene TRBJ2-1, with 7 nucleotides matching TRBD2. The CDR3 runs 15 residues. V shed 4 bases and J 10 bases; nucleotides not matched to a gene: 13. Germline assignment: CDR1 SEHNR and CDR2 FQNEAQ (reference sequence). The CDR3 is CASSSPGRVPREQFF. In DNA, the CDR3 is TGTGCCAGCAGCTCCCCGGGGAGGGTACCTAGGGAGCAGTTCTTC.

This clone was picked up many times. The chain carries TRBV9 and TRBJ2-5, with 7 bases identical to TRBD1. Germline V lookup: CDR1 SGDLS, CDR2 YYNGEE. Trimming removed 4 bases from V and 3 bases from J; junction bases left unmatched: 6. This CDR3 spans 14 amino acids. The CDR3 DNA sequence: TGTGCCAGCAGCTCAAGGGGGCACAAAGAGACCCAGTACTTC. The encoded protein is CASSSRGHKETQYF.

The chain joins TRBV27 to TRBJ2-3; 9 bases fit TRBD2. V was clipped by 6 bases and J by 7 bases; unmatched bases: 8. The CDR3 consists of 14 residues. Looked up from germline, CDR1 is MNHEY and CDR2 is SMNVEV (reference sequence). The CDR3 loop is CASRPGLAQNTQYF. The CDR3 DNA follows: TGTGCCAGCAGACCGGGACTAGCACAAAATACGCAGTATTTT.

This clone was counted a few times. The genes are TRBV6-5 and TRBJ1-6, with 7 bases fitting TRBD1. Germline assignment: CDR1 MNHEY and CDR2 SVGAGI. V shed 4 bases, J shed 7 bases, and the junction held 7 bases outside the gene matches. The CDR3 spans 15 residues. The CDR3 DNA reads TGTGCCAGCAGTTTCACGACAGGGTCGAATTCACCCCTCCACTTT. It codes for CASSFTTGSNSPLHF.

This clone was observed at least ten times. This rearrangement joins TRBV7-8 to TRBJ2-5; TRBD2 aligns across 7 bases. The germline V gene encodes CDR1 SGHVS and CDR2 FQNEAQ. The CDR3 sequence is 14 residues long. Trimming removed 5 bases from V and 5 bases from J; junction bases left unmatched: 8. CDR3 coding DNA: TGTGCCAGCAGCATTCGGACTAGAGGGGAGACCCAGTACTTC. This encodes CASSIRTRGETQYF.

This clone was seen ten or more times. V gene TRBV10-2 combines with J gene TRBJ2-1; 8 nucleotides match TRBD1. The germline CDR1 and CDR2 sequences are WSHSY and SAAADI. This CDR3 contains 14 residues. Trimming removed 6 bases from V and 9 bases from J; junction bases left unmatched: 10. The CDR3 is CASSVRTGNGEQFF. DNA for the CDR3: TGCGCCAGCAGCGTTCGGACAGGGAATGGTGAGCAGTTCTTC.

This clone was picked up many times. The CDR3, as DNA: TGTGCCAGTAGTATAGGTGGCAGGTCCGCGGAGACCCAGTACTTC. Its protein is CASSIGGRSAETQYF. This rearrangement joins TRBV19 to TRBJ2-5; no definite D call. Germline values: CDR1 LNHDA, CDR2 SQIVND (reference sequence). With 1 base removed from V and 5 bases from J, the gap between germline ends came to 14 bases. The CDR3 runs 15 residues.

Within the sample, this clone is medium-sized (0.01 to 0.1%). This rearrangement joins TRBV4-2 to TRBJ2-7; D remains unclear. The germline CDR1 and CDR2 sequences are LGHNA and YNFKEQ. Trimming shortened V by 1 base and J by 0 bases, and 13 bases separated the two germline ends. The length of the CDR3 is 16 residues. The CDR3 DNA sequence: TGTGCCAGCAGCCAAGTAGCCTCTTCCTACTCCTACGAGCAGTACTTC. It encodes CASSQVASSYSYEQYF.

Relative to its sample, this clone is medium-sized (0.01 to 0.1%). The genes are TRBV29-1 and TRBJ2-2; 7 bases agree with TRBD1. CDR1 and CDR2 from the germline V gene are SQVTM and ANQGSEA. The CDR3 has 14 residues. Losses at the gene ends were 5 bases for V and 6 bases for J; bases not matched to a gene: 9. CDR3 sequence reads: CSVFQTGRAGELFF. CDR3 coding DNA: TGCAGCGTTTTTCAGACAGGGAGAGCCGGGGAGCTGTTTTTT.

This clone showed up many times. CDR3 residues: CASSAGTANSLNYGYTF. DNA of the CDR3: TGCGCCAGCAGCGCCGGGACAGCCAACAGCCTTAACTATGGCTACACCTTC. This chain connects TRBV5-1 to TRBJ1-2; 7 nucleotides line up with TRBD1. This CDR3 region has 17 residues. Losses at the gene ends were 4 bases for V and 1 base for J; bases not matched to a gene: 13. CDR1 and CDR2 from the germline V gene are SGHRS and YFSETQ. The full variable domain, completed using reference TRBV5-1 and TRBJ1-2, is KAGVTQTPRYLIKTRGQQVTLSCSPISGHRSVSWYQQTPGQGLQFLFEYFSETQRNKGNFPGRFSGRQFSNSRSEMNVSTLELGDSALYLCASSAGTANSLNYGYTFGSGTRLTVV.